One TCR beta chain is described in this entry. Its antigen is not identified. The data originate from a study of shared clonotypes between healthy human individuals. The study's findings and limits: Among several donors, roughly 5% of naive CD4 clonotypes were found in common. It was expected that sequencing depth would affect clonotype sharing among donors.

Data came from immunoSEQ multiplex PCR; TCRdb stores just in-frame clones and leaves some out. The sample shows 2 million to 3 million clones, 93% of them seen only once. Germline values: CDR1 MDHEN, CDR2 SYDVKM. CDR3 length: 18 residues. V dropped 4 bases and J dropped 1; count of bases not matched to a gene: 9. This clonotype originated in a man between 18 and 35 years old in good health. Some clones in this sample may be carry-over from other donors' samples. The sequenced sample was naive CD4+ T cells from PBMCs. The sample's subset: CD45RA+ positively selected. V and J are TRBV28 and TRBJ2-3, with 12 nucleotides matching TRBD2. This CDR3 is CASSSPSGRAGGTDTQYF. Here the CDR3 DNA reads TGTGCCAGCAGTTCCCCTAGCGGGAGGGCCGGGGGCACAGATACGCAGTATTTT.